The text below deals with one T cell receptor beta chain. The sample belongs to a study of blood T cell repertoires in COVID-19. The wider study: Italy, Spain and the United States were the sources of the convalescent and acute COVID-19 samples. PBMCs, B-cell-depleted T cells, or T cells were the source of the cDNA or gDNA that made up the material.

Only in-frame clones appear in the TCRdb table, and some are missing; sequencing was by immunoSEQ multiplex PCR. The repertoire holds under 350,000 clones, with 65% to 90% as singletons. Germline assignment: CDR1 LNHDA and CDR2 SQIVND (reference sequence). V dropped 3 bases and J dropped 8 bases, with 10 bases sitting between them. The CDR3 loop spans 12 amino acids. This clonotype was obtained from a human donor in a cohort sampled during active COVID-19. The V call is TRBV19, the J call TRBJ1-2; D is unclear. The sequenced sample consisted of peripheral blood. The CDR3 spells CASSIAGSGYTF. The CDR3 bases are TGTGCCAGTAGTATTGCAGGTTCCGGCTACACCTTC.